Below are 8 T cell receptor beta chains sequenced from a single sample in a study of blood T cell repertoires in COVID-19. Method: immunoSEQ multiplex PCR; TCRdb's copy keeps in-frame clones and lacks some. Of almost 400,000 clones in the sample, nearly 90% are singletons; the top ten hold about 1.7%. What was sequenced was PBMCs or T cells enriched from blood (not recorded which). Source of these receptors: a woman aged 25 to 39 who had recovered from COVID-19.

In the case of this clone: The same CDR3 is also encoded by other DNA sequences in this sample. CDR3 in DNA: TGTGCCAGCAGCACTCGCGGCAATCAGCCCCAGCATTTT. As protein: CASSTRGNQPQHF. This chain joins TRBV7-2 and TRBJ1-5; D gene uncertain. This CDR3 comprises 13 residues. Germline lookup yields CDR1 SGHTA and CDR2 FQGNSA. V lost 5 bases and J lost 2, with 7 bases in between.

This clone was counted a few times. The rearrangement links TRBV30 to TRBJ2-7; tentative D call: TRBD1 (6 bases). The germline V gene encodes CDR1 GTSNPN and CDR2 SVGIG (reference sequence). The V end was cut by 8 bases, the J end by 2 bases, with 10 bases between. This CDR3 has 11 amino acids. This chain's CDR3 is CARTEAYEQYF. The CDR3 coding sequence is TGTGCCAGGACAGAAGCCTACGAGCAGTACTTC. Combining the CDR3 with reference TRBV30 and TRBJ2-7 gives the whole variable domain SQTIHQWPATLVQPVGSPLSLECTVEGTSNPNLYWYRQAAGRGLQLLFYSVGIGQISSEVPQNLSASRPQDRQFILSSKKLLLSDSGFYLCARTEAYEQYFGPGTRLTVT.

The chain has TRBV5-4 and TRBJ2-4, with 7 bases identical to TRBD2. With 1 base clipped from V and 13 bases from J, the junction kept 5 bases outside the gene matches. This CDR3 is built from 12 residues. Germline V gives CDR1 SGHNT, CDR2 YYREEE (reference sequence). Here the CDR3 reads CASSLSGGDQYF. The CDR3 bases are TGTGCCAGCAGCTTGAGTGGGGGGGACCAGTACTTC.

This chain joins TRBV23-1 and TRBJ2-3; TRBD2 aligns across 9 bases. TRBV23-1 is labeled an ORF, and its function is uncertain. The ends lost 3 bases at V and 5 bases at J; junction bases unmatched: 3. This CDR3 comprises 14 residues. The DNA for the CDR3 is TGCGCCAGCAGTCACGCGGGGGGGCAAGATACGCAGTATTTT. This translates into CASSHAGGQDTQYF.

In nucleotides, the CDR3 is TGTGCCACCAGCAGAGATTTCGGGACAGGGTACAATGAGCAGTTCTTC. Amino acid sequence: CATSRDFGTGYNEQFF. The V gene is TRBV15, the J gene TRBJ2-1; 9 bases are a match to TRBD1. The CDR3 has 16 residues. Germline V gives CDR1 LNHNV, CDR2 YYDKDF (reference sequence). The V segment lost 0 bases and the J segment 4 bases; nucleotides outside the gene matches: 4.

The V call is TRBV20-1, the J call TRBJ1-5; D is perhaps TRBD1 (5 bases). The germline CDR1 and CDR2 sequences are DFQATT and SNEGSKA (reference sequence). V shed 3 bases and J shed 5 bases, with 14 bases lying between them. The CDR3 runs 14 residues. This chain's CDR3 is CSASWGDLHQPQHF. As DNA, the CDR3 is TGCAGTGCTAGTTGGGGGGATTTGCATCAGCCCCAGCATTTT.

The gene calls are TRBV27 and TRBJ1-5; D gene unclear. Germline loops: CDR1 MNHEY, CDR2 SMNVEV (reference sequence). V lost 6 bases to trimming and J lost 5 bases, with 20 bases between them. The CDR3 is 16 residues long. CDR3 loop: CASSPLEGVGDQPQHF. The CDR3 coding sequence is TGTGCCAGCAGCCCGCTCGAGGGTGTGGGCGATCAGCCCCAGCATTTT.

The chain carries TRBV11-1 and TRBJ2-5, with 11 bases aligning to TRBD1. The germline gives CDR1 SGHAT, CDR2 FQDESV (reference sequence). Trimming removed 4 bases from V and 4 bases from J; junction bases left unmatched: 2. The CDR3 spans 14 residues. In DNA form, the CDR3 reads TGTGCCAGCAGCTGGACAGGGGGCACAGAGACCCAGTACTTC. Amino acids: CASSWTGGTETQYF.